These 23 T cell receptor beta chains were all obtained from the same sample, sequenced in a study of shared clonotypes between healthy human individuals. Measured with immunoSEQ multiplex PCR; TCRdb has only the in-frame clones, and not every one. This table holds about 1.1 million clones, around 82% found once. Source material: memory CD4+ T cells from PBMCs. Described subset: CD45RA-negative fraction. These receptors all come from a man between 18 and 35 years old in good health. Some clones in this sample may be carry-over from other donors' samples.

The chain uses TRBV27 and TRBJ2-1, with D perhaps matching TRBD1 or TRBD2 (7 bases each). Deletions cut 8 bases from V and 15 bases from J, with 20 bases between. The CDR3 runs to 12 residues. Germline V gene lookup returns CDR1 MNHEY and CDR2 SMNVEV (reference sequence). The CDR3 sequence is CASAPQGGGRFF. Here the CDR3 DNA reads TGTGCCAGCGCTCCCCAGGGGGGGGGTAGGTTCTTC.

The rearrangement links TRBV23-1 to TRBJ2-7; D unclear. TRBV23-1 is an ORF, with its function uncertain. This CDR3 spans 15 amino acids. V lost 0 bases and J 1 base, leaving 10 bases between the germline ends. The CDR3 loop is CASSQSKDASYEQYF. The CDR3, as DNA: TGCGCCAGCAGTCAATCGAAGGACGCTTCCTACGAGCAGTACTTC.

The genes are TRBV10-3 and TRBJ2-7, with 7 bases aligning to TRBD2. Germline CDR1 ENHRY, CDR2 SYGVKD. Trimming took 10 bases from V and 7 from J; bases not matched to a gene: 13. The CDR3 sequence is 13 residues long. The CDR3 is CATTYAGAGEQYF. The CDR3 bases are TGTGCCACCACTTACGCGGGAGCAGGAGAGCAGTACTTC.

CDR3 in amino acids: CASNDAGGPTDTQYF. CDR3 sequence (DNA): TGTGCCAGCAACGACGCCGGGGGGCCTACAGATACGCAGTATTTT. V gene TRBV28 combines with J gene TRBJ2-3, with a tentative D call TRBD2 (7 bases). CDR1 is MDHEN, CDR2 SYDVKM, per germline. The CDR3 spans 15 residues. Trimming removed 7 bases from V and 3 bases from J, with 17 bases in between.

The V gene is TRBV4-3, the J gene TRBJ1-1; weak D call: TRBD1 (5 bases). V lost 0 bases to trimming and J lost 1 base, with 6 bases between them. The V gene's germline CDR1 is LGHNA and CDR2 YSLEER. This CDR3 comprises 14 residues. This CDR3 is CASSQDRANTEAFF. The CDR3 region has the DNA TGCGCCAGCAGCCAAGACAGGGCGAACACTGAAGCTTTCTTT.

J is TRBJ1-5 and V is TRBV6-1, with TRBD1 identical over 9 bases. The ends lost 6 bases at V and 7 bases at J; junction bases unmatched: 4. Germline CDR1 reads MNHNS; CDR2 reads SASEGT. The CDR3 covers 13 residues. The CDR3 DNA is TGTGCCAGCAGCCGGACAGGGGTGCAGCCCCAGCATTTT. This sequence encodes CASSRTGVQPQHF.

The V gene is TRBV7-3, the J gene TRBJ2-3; D is uncertain. The CDR3 consists of 15 residues. Trimming stripped 5 bases from V and 0 bases from J, with 12 bases between. Per germline, CDR1 SGHTA and CDR2 FQGTGA. The CDR3 spells CASSPWRSSTDTQYF. The CDR3 region has the DNA TGTGCCAGCAGCCCATGGCGCTCAAGCACAGATACGCAGTATTTT.

The V call is TRBV4-1, the J call TRBJ2-7, with D perhaps given as TRBD1 or TRBD2 (5 bases each). Trimming shortened V by 4 bases and J by 3 bases, and 19 bases separated the two germline ends. There are 16 residues in the CDR3. Germline CDR1 and CDR2: MGHRA and YSYEKL. CDR3 in amino acids: CASSRSGRAELYEQYF. In DNA form, the CDR3 reads TGCGCCAGCAGCCGCTCAGGGCGAGCGGAGCTCTACGAGCAGTACTTC.

Only one count was recorded for this clone. V and J are TRBV7-9 and TRBJ2-1; D is possibly TRBD2 (5 bases). The CDR3 covers 16 residues. V lost 1 base, J lost 4 bases, and 14 bases lay in between. Germline lookup yields CDR1 SEHNR and CDR2 FQNEAQ (reference sequence). The chain's CDR3 is CASSLVTSGSYNEQFF. CDR3 coding DNA: TGTGCCAGCAGCTTAGTAACGAGCGGATCATACAATGAGCAGTTCTTC.

The chain has TRBV7-8 and TRBJ2-3; 8 nucleotides line up with TRBD2. The germline V gene has CDR1 SGHVS and CDR2 FQNEAQ. This CDR3 comprises 15 residues. The V segment lost 7 bases and the J segment 3 bases; nucleotides outside the gene matches: 9. The CDR3 region is CASTSGGEITDTQYF. The CDR3 nucleotides read TGTGCCAGCACCTCCGGGGGGGAGATAACAGATACGCAGTATTTT. Drawing the rest from reference TRBV7-8 and TRBJ2-3, the complete variable domain is GAGVSQSPRYKVAKRGQDVALRCDPISGHVSLFWYQQALGQGPEFLTYFQNEAQLDKSGLPSDRFFAERPEGSVSTLKIQRTQQEDSAVYLCASTSGGEITDTQYFGPGTRLTVL.

This rearrangement joins TRBV5-5 to TRBJ1-2, with unresolved D. This CDR3 has 16 residues. CDR1 is SGHKS, CDR2 YYEKEE, per germline (reference sequence). Trimming cost V 0 bases and J 8 bases, with 20 bases left between them. The CDR3 is CASSLAGGWEKGGYTF. CDR3 nucleotide sequence: TGTGCCAGCAGCTTGGCCGGAGGTTGGGAAAAGGGCGGCTACACCTTC.

This clone has a handful of counts. V and J are TRBV2 and TRBJ1-3; D gene ambiguous. V lost 4 bases, J lost 11 bases, and 15 bases lay in between. The CDR3 has 13 amino acids. Per germline, CDR1 SNHLY and CDR2 FYNNEI. The CDR3 bases are TGTGCCAGCAGTGGGATGCTAAGAACCTCCATATATTTT. Amino acids: CASSGMLRTSIYF.

A note on this clone: Other nucleotide sequences from this sample produce the same CDR3. This chain connects TRBV7-9 to TRBJ1-2; D is unclear. Germline V lookup: CDR1 SEHNR, CDR2 FQNEAQ (reference sequence). The CDR3 has 12 amino acids. V was pared by 5 bases and J by 3 bases, with 7 bases between. CDR3 sequence (DNA): TGTGCCAGCAGCCGTGACGACTATGGCTACACCTTC. It codes for CASSRDDYGYTF.

This clone was seen more than once but under ten times. The same CDR3 can be traced to other DNA sequences in this sample. The chain carries TRBV7-9 and TRBJ1-3; D might be TRBD1 (5 bases). Per the germline V gene, CDR1 is SEHNR and CDR2 is FQNEAQ (reference sequence). V dropped 1 base and J dropped 2 bases, with 9 bases sitting between them. The CDR3 sequence is 15 residues long. CDR3 DNA: TGTGCCAGCAGCTTAGGAGGGACTGCTGGAAACACCATATATTTT. Encoded protein: CASSLGGTAGNTIYF.

V and J are TRBV14 and TRBJ2-1; perhaps TRBD2 as D (6 bases). CDR1 is SGHDN, CDR2 FVKESK, per germline. This CDR3 spans 18 amino acids. Deletions cut 0 bases from V and 0 bases from J, with 15 bases between. CDR3 in DNA: TGTGCCAGCAGCCAAGATCGAAAGCGGGTATTCTCCTACAATGAGCAGTTCTTC. Its translation: CASSQDRKRVFSYNEQFF.

The rearrangement joins TRBV28 to TRBJ2-5; tentative D call: TRBD2 (5 bases). Germline CDR1 MDHEN, CDR2 SYDVKM. V gave up 8 bases and J gave up 5 bases, with 9 bases separating them. This CDR3 is 11 amino acids long. The CDR3 DNA sequence: TGTGCCAGCGTCACGGGGGAGACCCAGTACTTC. This sequence encodes CASVTGETQYF.

This clone was detected once. The chain couples TRBV28 to TRBJ1-5; D unclear. The CDR3 extends over 17 amino acids. The ends were cut back, 3 bases at V and 2 bases at J, with 17 bases in the middle. CDR1 is MDHEN and CDR2 is SYDVKM in the germline V gene. As DNA, the CDR3 is TGTGCCAGCAGTTTGATCGTAGGTCCGATTGGCAATCAGCCCCAGCATTTT. Residues: CASSLIVGPIGNQPQHF.

V is TRBV28 and J is TRBJ2-3, with D possibly being TRBD1 or TRBD2 (5 bases each). The CDR3 runs 12 residues. The germline V gene has CDR1 MDHEN and CDR2 SYDVKM. With 6 bases removed from V and 8 bases from J, the gap between germline ends came to 12 bases. The CDR3 sequence: CASSPGRSTQYF. CDR3 coding DNA: TGTGCCAGCAGCCCGGGACGTAGTACGCAGTATTTT.

The V gene is TRBV18, the J gene TRBJ2-2; 13 nucleotides align to TRBD2. This CDR3 contains 16 residues. The V segment lost 5 bases and the J segment 7 bases; nucleotides outside the gene matches: 7. Germline CDR1 and CDR2: KGHSH and LQKENI. Here the CDR3 DNA reads TGTGCCAGCTCATTCGGACTAGCGGGAGATATCGGGGAGCTGTTTTTT. Its translation: CASSFGLAGDIGELFF.

This rearrangement joins TRBV2 to TRBJ1-2; 8 bases match TRBD1. V was clipped by 6 bases and J by 7 bases; unmatched bases: 7. The CDR3 is 13 residues long. Germline V gene lookup returns CDR1 SNHLY and CDR2 FYNNEI. The CDR3 bases are TGTGCCAGCAGCGACACAGGGGGAGGTGGCTACACCTTC. It translates to CASSDTGGGGYTF.

The genes are TRBV6-5 and TRBJ2-7, with 16 bases that match TRBD2. The germline gives CDR1 MNHEY, CDR2 SVGAGI. The CDR3 covers 14 residues. Germline trimming cut 6 bases from V and 7 bases from J; bases unmatched to any gene: 3. The CDR3 DNA sequence: TGTGCCAGCAGAACGGGACTAGCGGGAGGGGAGCAGTACTTC. It is translated as CASRTGLAGGEQYF.

The V and J genes are TRBV29-1 and TRBJ2-1; D is ambiguous. This CDR3 contains 11 residues. Germline CDR1 SQVTM, CDR2 ANQGSEA. With 6 bases removed from V and 8 bases from J, the gap between germline ends came to 11 bases. In DNA, the CDR3 is TGCAGCGTCGCGACCGAAGATGAGCAGTTCTTC. Encoded protein: CSVATEDEQFF.

The chain employs TRBV5-1 and TRBJ2-7; 8 bases align to TRBD2. Germline trimming cut 0 bases from V and 5 bases from J; bases unmatched to any gene: 16. Germline V gene data show CDR1 as SGHRS and CDR2 as YFSETQ. The CDR3 sequence is 18 residues long. The CDR3 sequence is CASSLGAAGTRSAHEQYF. The CDR3 DNA follows: TGCGCCAGCAGCTTGGGGGCCGCCGGGACTAGGTCCGCCCACGAGCAGTACTTC.